This T cell receptor beta chain came from a study of tumor-infiltrating lymphocytes in localized non-small cell lung cancer. Across the whole study: Several tumor histologies, both smoking statuses, and some post-neoadjuvant chemotherapy samples were included. Resected tumor was paired with non-adjacent uninvolved lung from the same patient.

Comments on this clone: What it binds is not known.

Clones were read by immunoSEQ multiplex PCR, and TCRdb kept only the in-frame ones, dropping some. The sample carries 10,000 to 15,000 clones, about 66% recorded once. Overall study findings and caveats: Different pieces of the same tissue were used for each assay. Higher tumor T cell infiltration than in uninvolved lung was supported by TCRbeta sequencing.

CDR3 length: 11 amino acids. Germline V gene lookup returns CDR1 SEHNR and CDR2 FQNEAQ (reference sequence). V was trimmed by 1 base and J by 6 bases, leaving 4 bases between them. The receptor was derived from a human donor with non-small cell lung cancer. The J gene is TRBJ2-7, the V gene TRBV7-9; D remains unclear. Sample: lung tumor tissue. CDR3 residues: CASSLGREQYF. The CDR3 DNA sequence: TGTGCCAGCAGCTTAGGACGCGAGCAGTACTTC. Full variable domain (rest looked up from reference TRBV7-9 and TRBJ2-7): DTGVSQNPRHKITKRGQNVTFRCDPISEHNRLYWYRQTLGQGPEFLTYFQNEAQLEKSRLLSDRFSAERPKGSFSTLEIQRTEQGDSAMYLCASSLGREQYFGPGTRLTVT.